Here is one TCR beta chain with its context. Germline values: CDR1 SGHTA, CDR2 FQGNSA. The CDR3 totals 16 residues. J was trimmed by 3 bases and V by 1 base; bases with no gene match: 4. Authors' methods: Scientists estimated how many nucleated cells there were by amplifying reference gene primers. The method was immunoSEQ multiplex PCR; TCRdb's version includes in-frame clones alone and lacks a portion of them. V, J and clone size are taken as reported in that table, and D and trimming were inferred from the DNA itself. The table lists some 20,000 clones, more than 85% of them singletons. This specimen comes from a study of blood T cell repertoires in COVID-19. About the research overall: Researchers got acute and convalescent COVID-19 samples from the United States, Italy and Spain. PBMCs, B-cell-depleted T cells, or T cells were the source of the cDNA or gDNA that made up the material.

This chain joins TRBV7-2 and TRBJ2-3, with 10 bases that match TRBD2. The receptor was derived from a human donor in a cohort sampled during active COVID-19. Specimen: peripheral blood. The CDR3 protein is CASSLVLAGATDTQYF. Written as DNA, the CDR3 is TGTGCCAGCAGCTTAGTTCTAGCGGGAGCGACAGATACGCAGTATTTT.